This TCR beta chain was obtained from a study of cytotoxic CD8 clonotypes in ibrutinib-treated CLL. Some clones are missing from TCRdb's copy, which holds only in-frame ones; the method was immunoSEQ multiplex PCR. The data contain 15,000 to 20,000 clones, approximately 71% of them singletons. Worth noting for this clone: What it recognizes is unknown.

The V end lost 6 bases, the J end lost 3 bases, and 11 bases lay between the germline ends. The CDR3 is 13 residues long. The V gene's germline CDR1 is MDHEN and CDR2 SYDVKM. General study points: Public clonotypes, found uncommonly, either contracted or stayed stable on treatment.

This sequence joins TRBV28 and TRBJ1-2; D gene unclear. The sequenced sample was PBMCs, obtained before ibrutinib treatment. The source is a human donor with chronic lymphocytic leukemia. CDR3 DNA sequence: TGTGCCAGCAGCGAAAACACAGACTATGGCTACACCTTC. Translation gives CASSENTDYGYTF.